Following are 30 T cell receptor beta chains from one sample sequenced in a study of T cell repertoires in cytomegalovirus infection. Which antigens these TCRs recognize remains unknown. TCRdb re-called the reads with MiXCR, one entry per CDR3 protein. The sample records nearly 70,000 distinct CDR3 sequences, about 23% being singletons. The source material was PBMCs, sequenced either directly or after in vitro stimulation (not recorded which). All receptors derive from a human donor in good health (CMV status not recorded). Some clones in this sample may be carry-over from other donors' samples.

V gene TRBV7-2 combines with J gene TRBJ1-1; possible D gene TRBD1, 5 bases. This CDR3 has 13 residues. The V gene lost 3 bases and the J gene lost 7 bases, with 12 bases spanning the gap. Germline lookup yields CDR1 SGHTA and CDR2 FQGNSA. CDR3 sequence reads: CASSFGQGGEAFF. As DNA, the CDR3 is TGTGCCAGCAGCTTTGGCCAGGGAGGTGAAGCTTTCTTT.

The J gene is TRBJ2-7, the V gene TRBV7-2, with a possible D match to TRBD2 (6 bases). The V gene lost 5 bases and the J gene lost 0 bases, with 8 bases spanning the gap. Germline assignment: CDR1 SGHTA and CDR2 FQGNSA. This CDR3 is 13 amino acids long. CDR3 amino acids: CASSGGTSYEQYF. The CDR3 DNA is TGTGCCAGCAGCGGCGGGACCTCCTACGAGCAGTACTTC.

The J gene is TRBJ1-2, the V gene TRBV11-2, with 9 positions matching TRBD1. From germline, CDR1 is SGHAT and CDR2 FQNNGV. With 6 bases clipped from V and 4 bases from J, the junction kept 9 bases outside the gene matches. The CDR3 extends over 15 amino acids. The CDR3 DNA follows: TGTGCCAGCAGGCCCGGGACAGGGAGCTTCTATGGCTACACCTTC. It is translated as CASRPGTGSFYGYTF.

The chain combines TRBV6-1 with TRBJ1-2; D unresolved. Germline CDR1 and CDR2: MNHNS and SASEGT. This CDR3 contains 14 residues. The V end was cut by 3 bases, the J end by 4 bases, with 12 bases between. This CDR3 reads CASSDPSAVYGYTF. The CDR3 nucleotides read TGTGCCAGCAGTGACCCGAGCGCCGTCTATGGCTACACCTTC.

V gene TRBV6-2 or TRBV6-3 combines with J gene TRBJ2-7; TRBD1 might be the D (6 bases). V dropped 7 bases and J dropped 2 bases, with 15 bases sitting between them. This CDR3 region has 14 residues. Per the germline V gene, CDR1 is MNHEY and CDR2 is SVGEGT. This chain's CDR3 is CASNTRQGTYEQYF. Written as DNA, the CDR3 is TGTGCCAGCAATACGAGGCAGGGGACCTACGAGCAGTACTTC.

The chain uses TRBV11-1 and TRBJ2-1; no reliable D call. Germline V gene sequence: CDR1 SGHAT, CDR2 FQDESV (reference sequence). This CDR3 is 15 amino acids long. Trimming stripped 3 bases from V and 4 bases from J, with 13 bases between. CDR3 sequence (DNA): TGTGCCAGCAGCTTTCACACATCCGATTACAATGAGCAGTTCTTC. It codes for CASSFHTSDYNEQFF.

This clonotype has just a few counts. V usage is TRBV7-9 and J usage is TRBJ1-2; 9 bases are a match to TRBD1. Germline lookup yields CDR1 SEHNR and CDR2 FQNEAQ (reference sequence). There are 16 residues in the CDR3. The junction had 4 bases not matched to a gene; V was cut back by 0 bases and J by 2 bases. DNA for the CDR3: TGTGCCAGCAGCTTAGCCGGGACAGGGTCCAACTATGGCTACACCTTC. Residues: CASSLAGTGSNYGYTF.

A few counts support this clonotype. The V call is TRBV28, the J call TRBJ1-6; TRBD1 agrees at 8 bases. CDR3 length equals 15 residues. The junction had 10 bases not matched to a gene; V was cut back by 6 bases and J by 9 bases. Germline CDR1 MDHEN, CDR2 SYDVKM. The CDR3 DNA sequence: TGTGCCAGCAGCCTTTGGACAGGGCCCGTTTCACCCCTCCACTTT. It yields the protein CASSLWTGPVSPLHF. Together with reference TRBV28 and TRBJ1-6, the CDR3 gives the full variable domain: DVKVTQSSRYLVKRTGEKVFLECVQDMDHENMFWYRQDPGLGLRLIYFSYDVKMKEKGDIPEGYSVSREKKERFSLILESASTNQTSMYLCASSLWTGPVSPLHFGNGTRLTVT.

At least ten counts were recorded for this clonotype. The chain couples TRBV7-2 to TRBJ2-7; D unclear. Germline V gene data show CDR1 as SGHTA and CDR2 as FQGNSA. Deletions cut 1 base from V and 4 bases from J, with 14 bases between. The CDR3 has 15 residues. The CDR3 loop is CASSLESASLYEQYF. The CDR3 coding sequence is TGTGCCAGCAGCTTAGAATCGGCTAGTCTTTACGAGCAGTACTTC. Drawing the rest from reference TRBV7-2 and TRBJ2-7, the complete variable domain is GAGVSQSPSNKVTEKGKDVELRCDPISGHTALYWYRQSLGQGLEFLIYFQGNSAPDKSGLPSDRFSAERTGGSVSTLTIQRTQQEDSAVYLCASSLESASLYEQYFGPGTRLTVT.

V is TRBV6-2 or TRBV6-3 and J is TRBJ1-2, with D hard to call. Germline CDR1 reads MNHEY; CDR2 reads SVGEGT. Trimming shortened V by 6 bases and J by 8 bases, and 16 bases separated the two germline ends. The CDR3 covers 13 residues. CDR3 coding DNA: TGTGCCAGCAGACCGGACGGGATAGGGGGCTACACCTTC. Amino acids: CASRPDGIGGYTF.

This chain's CDR3 is CAISESRGAGQPQHF. The CDR3 DNA reads TGTGCCATCAGTGAGTCACGGGGGGCTGGTCAGCCCCAGCATTTT. The chain uses TRBV10-3 and TRBJ1-5, with D perhaps TRBD1 (6 bases). Germline V lookup: CDR1 ENHRY, CDR2 SYGVKD. Between the trimmed V and J ends, which lost 0 bases and 6 bases, there was a span of 12 bases. This CDR3 has 15 residues.

The J gene is TRBJ2-5, the V gene TRBV28; 14 bases are a match to TRBD2. Germline V lookup: CDR1 MDHEN, CDR2 SYDVKM. The length of the CDR3 is 16 residues. With 6 bases clipped from V and 4 bases from J, the junction kept 7 bases outside the gene matches. CDR3 sequence: CASSLGLAGVLETQYF. In DNA form, the CDR3 reads TGTGCCAGCAGCCTGGGACTAGCGGGAGTTTTAGAGACCCAGTACTTC.

The J gene is TRBJ1-2, the V gene TRBV5-6; D is unclear. CDR3 size: 13 residues. Per the germline V gene, CDR1 is SGHDT and CDR2 is YYEEEE. The germline V and J ends were trimmed by 0 bases and 13 bases, with 16 bases remaining between them. The CDR3 coding sequence is TGTGCCAGCAGCTTGGTGCGGGTCCAAGCAGCCACCTTC. Its protein product is CASSLVRVQAATF. The complete variable domain, with remaining parts taken from reference TRBV5-6 and TRBJ1-2, reads DAGVTQSPTHLIKTRGQQVTLRCSPKSGHDTVSWYQQALGQGPQFIFQYYEEEERQRGNFPDRFSGHQFPNYSSELNVNALLLGDSALYLCASSLVRVQAATFGSGTRLTVV.

This clonotype came up a few times. The CDR3 DNA sequence: TGTGCCACCCGAGAGGGGACAGGGGACTATCAGCCCCAGCATTTT. Translated: CATREGTGDYQPQHF. This chain connects TRBV6-2 or TRBV6-3 to TRBJ1-5; TRBD1 matches 10 bases. The CDR3 length is 15 residues. In germline, CDR1 is MNHEY, CDR2 SVGEGT. Trimming at V came to 10 bases and at J to 5 bases, leaving 11 bases not matched to a gene.

This clonotype appeared many times. The rearrangement joins TRBV18 to TRBJ1-6; D is unclear. The CDR3 totals 14 residues. The germline V and J ends were trimmed by 3 bases and 5 bases, with 8 bases remaining between them. Germline values: CDR1 KGHSH, CDR2 LQKENI. CDR3 protein: CASSPTGNNSPLHF. CDR3 DNA: TGTGCCAGCTCACCGACTGGGAATAATTCACCCCTCCACTTT.

There are many counts of this clonotype. The chain is built from TRBV7-2 and TRBJ1-1; 7 nucleotides agree with TRBD1. The CDR3 sequence is 14 residues long. Unmatched junction bases numbered 6, after V lost 1 base and J lost 7 bases. Looked up from germline, CDR1 is SGHTA and CDR2 is FQGNSA. This CDR3 is CASSLDRDRHEAFF. CDR3 coding DNA: TGTGCCAGCAGCTTAGACCGGGACAGACATGAAGCTTTCTTT.

This clonotype occurred a few times. The J gene is TRBJ1-2, the V gene TRBV15, with TRBD1 as a possible D gene (5 bases). The V end lost 3 bases, the J end lost 3 bases, and 11 bases lay between the germline ends. Per germline, CDR1 LNHNV and CDR2 YYDKDF (reference sequence). CDR3 length: 14 residues. CDR3: CATSSGARYYGYTF. CDR3 sequence (DNA): TGTGCCACCAGCAGCGGGGCCCGGTACTATGGCTACACCTTC.

The chain links TRBV19 to TRBJ2-1; D is undetermined. The CDR3 consists of 14 residues. Germline V lookup: CDR1 LNHDA, CDR2 SQIVND (reference sequence). V gave up 3 bases and J gave up 8 bases, with 14 bases separating them. The CDR3 here is CASSIRTAGDEQFF. The CDR3 nucleotides are TGTGCCAGTAGTATTCGGACCGCTGGGGATGAGCAGTTCTTC.

The genes are TRBV20-1 and TRBJ2-5; D is possibly TRBD2 (6 bases). CDR3 length equals 14 residues. Looked up from germline, CDR1 is DFQATT and CDR2 is SNEGSKA (reference sequence). The V end lost 3 bases, the J end lost 5 bases, and 16 bases lay between the germline ends. The CDR3 nucleotides are TGCAGTGCTAGCGGGACTCTTTCACCCGAGACCCAGTACTTC. This translates into CSASGTLSPETQYF.

This clonotype turned up a few times. This chain joins TRBV19 and TRBJ2-2, with a weak D call TRBD1 (5 bases). Deletions cut 11 bases from V and 6 bases from J, with 7 bases between. The CDR3 has 10 amino acids. The germline CDR1 and CDR2 sequences are LNHDA and SQIVND (reference sequence). The CDR3 DNA reads TGTGCCGTAGGGGCCGGGGAGCTGTTTTTT. This sequence encodes CAVGAGELFF.

The gene calls are TRBV2 and TRBJ1-4; no definite D call. Per the germline V gene, CDR1 is SNHLY and CDR2 is FYNNEI. V shed 4 bases and J shed 8 bases, with 14 bases lying between them. There are 14 residues in the CDR3. CDR3 nucleotides: TGTGCCAGCAGTGTTGAGGCAGGACGGGAAAAACTGTTTTTT. Residues: CASSVEAGREKLFF. Looking up the rest from reference TRBV2 and TRBJ1-4 gives the full variable domain: EPEVTQTPSHQVTQMGQEVILRCVPISNHLYFYWYRQILGQKVEFLVSFYNNEISEKSEIFDDQFSVERPDGSNFTLKIRSTKLEDSAMYFCASSVEAGREKLFFGSGTQLSVL.

This clonotype came up many times. The chain couples TRBV7-2 to TRBJ2-3, with D possibly matching TRBD2 (6 bases). The CDR3 is 17 amino acids. Germline V gene sequence: CDR1 SGHTA, CDR2 FQGNSA. V was clipped by 3 bases and J by 4 bases, with 20 bases between them. The CDR3 DNA follows: TGTGCCAGCAGCTTTTTCCTCGGGCTAGCGCAGGCAGATACGCAGTATTTT. Protein product: CASSFFLGLAQADTQYF.

This clonotype was picked up a small number of times. The chain is built from TRBV12-3 or TRBV12-4 and TRBJ1-3; 9 bases align to TRBD1. The ends lost 6 bases at V and 4 bases at J; junction bases unmatched: 7. The CDR3 has 15 residues. CDR3 region: CASSPGTGSGNTIYF. The CDR3 region has the DNA TGTGCCAGCAGCCCAGGGACAGGGTCGGGAAACACCATATATTTT.

This clonotype has a handful of counts. This chain connects TRBV28 to TRBJ2-3; TRBD2 agrees at 9 bases. The germline V gene has CDR1 MDHEN and CDR2 SYDVKM. This CDR3 region has 18 residues. With V trimmed by 6 bases and J by 0 bases, 13 bases remained unmatched. The CDR3 region has the DNA TGTGCCAGCAGCGAAGAAGCGGGAGGCACCCATAGCACAGATACGCAGTATTTT. It yields the protein CASSEEAGGTHSTDTQYF.

The chain recombines TRBV7-2 with TRBJ2-5; 15 nucleotides line up with TRBD2. Trimming removed 5 bases from V and 5 bases from J; junction bases left unmatched: 3. The germline CDR1 and CDR2 sequences are SGHTA and FQGNSA. The CDR3 runs to 15 residues. The CDR3 nucleotides read TGTGCCAGCAGCCGGACTAGCGGGAGGGCGGAGACCCAGTACTTC. Its translation is CASSRTSGRAETQYF.

The chain joins TRBV12-5 to TRBJ1-6, with D unclear. Germline V gene lookup returns CDR1 LGHNT and CDR2 FRNRAP. Trimming took off 2 bases at V and 6 bases at J, with 5 bases between the two ends. The CDR3 consists of 13 residues. CDR3 protein: CASGLIGNSPLHF. The DNA of the CDR3 is TGTGCTAGTGGTTTGATTGGTAATTCACCCCTCCACTTT.

This clonotype occurred a few times. This chain uses TRBV5-4 with TRBJ1-1, with 8 bases fitting TRBD1. This CDR3 comprises 12 residues. The germline CDR1 and CDR2 sequences are SGHNT and YYREEE (reference sequence). J gave up 10 bases and V 4 bases, and 6 bases lay outside the gene matches. The CDR3 bases are TGTGCCAGCAGCCCGGACAGGGAAGGAGCTTTCTTT. Translation gives CASSPDREGAFF.

The CDR3 here is CSARGQGEETQYF. The CDR3 DNA follows: TGCAGTGCTAGAGGACAGGGAGAGGAGACCCAGTACTTC. The V gene is TRBV20-1, the J gene TRBJ2-5; 7 nucleotides match TRBD1. This CDR3 has 13 residues. Germline V gene data show CDR1 as DFQATT and CDR2 as SNEGSKA (reference sequence). The junction had 4 bases not matched to a gene; V was cut back by 1 base and J by 5 bases.

This clonotype was observed a few times. This rearrangement joins TRBV19 to TRBJ2-1; D gene unclear. V shed 4 bases and J shed 8 bases, with 6 bases lying between them. Per the germline V gene, CDR1 is LNHDA and CDR2 is SQIVND (reference sequence). This CDR3 is 11 amino acids long. The CDR3 here is CASSTRDEQFF. DNA for the CDR3: TGTGCCAGTAGTACTCGAGATGAGCAGTTCTTC.

The rearrangement links TRBV29-1 to TRBJ1-3, with a tentative D call TRBD1 (6 bases). V was clipped by 1 base and J by 4 bases, with 14 bases between them. Germline V gives CDR1 SQVTM, CDR2 ANQGSEA. The CDR3 contains 15 residues. CDR3 DNA sequence: TGCAGCGTTGAAGCCGGGGGGCGCCAGGGAAACACCATATATTTT. Its translation: CSVEAGGRQGNTIYF. Looking up the rest from reference TRBV29-1 and TRBJ1-3 gives the full variable domain: SAVISQKPSRDICQRGTSLTIQCQVDSQVTMMFWYRQQPGQSLTLIATANQGSEATYESGFVIDKFPISRPNLTFSTLTVSNMSPEDSSIYLCSVEAGGRQGNTIYFGEGSWLTVV.